The sequence of this TCR beta chain was determined in a study of response to subunit inactivated influenza vaccine. Findings of the study overall: It was the authors' suggestion that each seasonal influenza vaccination recruits few new T cells.

CDR3 size: 15 residues. CDR1 is SGHDT, CDR2 YYEEEE, per germline. V was shortened by 4 bases and J by 2 bases, with 16 bases between the two germline ends. TCRdb analysed the RT-PCR reads with MiXCR anew, one entry per CDR3 protein. The sample has approximately 310,000 distinct CDR3 sequences, about a fifth seen once. Concerning this clonotype itself: Its antigen is not identified.

The chain recombines TRBV5-6 with TRBJ2-7; possibly TRBD1 for D (6 bases). This receptor was obtained from a man aged 45-69 years who received an inactivated influenza vaccine. The specimen comprised PBMCs from blood, sampled about 20 months after vaccination. This chain's CDR3 is CASSQGFVATYEQYF. The CDR3, as DNA: TGTGCCAGCAGCCAGGGGTTTGTTGCGACCTACGAGCAGTACTTC.